Only a few counts were recorded for the clone carrying this T cell receptor beta chain. Its antigen is unknown. Noted treatment: oral pan-JAK inhibitor, 5-10 mg twice daily. Peripheral blood and lesional scalp punch biopsies were taken from alopecia areata patients. The CDR3 contains 13 residues. V gave up 2 bases and J gave up 0 bases, with 5 bases separating them. Germline loops: CDR1 SGDLS, CDR2 YYNGEE. These data originate in a study of CD8+ T cells in alopecia areata. Findings of the study overall: Significant decreases in scalp clonality and expanded CD8+ clones followed tofacitinib treatment. Scalp samples also contribute reads from the resident alphabeta T cells found in normal skin. Lesional scalp, notably in alopecia totalis/universalis, had clonality above that of normal scalp.

It was cDNA, reverse transcribed from extracted RNA, that served as the sequencing template. Libraries were prepared by immunoSEQ multiplex PCR; TCRdb keeps only in-frame clonotypes and omits some of them. Of 180,000 or so clones in the sample, about 53% were seen once. The sequencing used CD8+ T cells sorted from blood, collected at week 24, from a patient treated with tofacitinib. This receptor was obtained from a human donor with alopecia areata. The chain links TRBV9 to TRBJ2-5; D not certain. CDR3 residues: CASSVNNQETQYF. CDR3 DNA: TGTGCCAGCAGCGTCAACAACCAAGAGACCCAGTACTTC.